This passage covers 30 T cell receptor beta chains from one sample sequenced in a study of shared clonotypes between healthy human individuals. Assay: immunoSEQ multiplex PCR; the TCRdb copy retains only in-frame clones and omits some. The sample lists roughly 700,000 clones; about 74% were seen once. Sequenced input: memory CD4+ T cells sorted from blood. Documented subset: CD45RA-negative fraction. The receptors were sampled from a woman in her thirties in good health.

The V call is TRBV11-1, the J call TRBJ1-2, with D uncertain. The CDR3 is 12 amino acids. V was trimmed by 6 bases and J by 13 bases, leaving 18 bases between them. The V gene's germline CDR1 is SGHAT and CDR2 FQDESV (reference sequence). The CDR3, as DNA: TGTGCCAGCAGACCGCACGGGAAAAGGTGCACCTTC. Its translation is CASRPHGKRCTF.

The chain uses TRBV7-2 and TRBJ2-5; 7 bases line up with TRBD2. The V and J ends lost 3 bases and 3 bases, in that order; junction bases with no gene match: 7. CDR1 SGHTA and CDR2 FQGNSA come from the germline V gene. This CDR3 region has 15 residues. Written as DNA, the CDR3 is TGTGCCAGCAGCTTGAACGGGGCGGGAGAAGAGACCCAGTACTTC. Protein product: CASSLNGAGEETQYF. Combining the CDR3 with reference TRBV7-2 and TRBJ2-5 gives the whole variable domain GAGVSQSPSNKVTEKGKDVELRCDPISGHTALYWYRQSLGQGLEFLIYFQGNSAPDKSGLPSDRFSAERTGGSVSTLTIQRTQQEDSAVYLCASSLNGAGEETQYFGPGTRLLVL.

This rearrangement joins TRBV30 to TRBJ1-5; D gene uncertain. The germline CDR1 and CDR2 sequences are GTSNPN and SVGIG (reference sequence). Trimming cost V 0 bases and J 5 bases, with 14 bases left between them. The CDR3 spans 15 residues. This CDR3 reads CAWSVRGLGDQPQHF. CDR3 DNA: TGTGCCTGGAGTGTACGAGGTTTGGGAGATCAGCCCCAGCATTTT.

This chain connects TRBV5-1 to TRBJ2-2; TRBD2 matches 11 bases. The CDR3 runs to 16 residues. CDR1 and CDR2 from the germline V gene are SGHRS and YFSETQ. Trimming at V came to 3 bases and at J to 5 bases, leaving 6 bases not matched to a gene. As DNA, the CDR3 is TGCGCCAGCAGCTGGGGGACTAGCGGAGGGACCGGGGAGCTGTTTTTT. This translates into CASSWGTSGGTGELFF. Supplemented by reference TRBV5-1 and TRBJ2-2, the full variable domain reads KAGVTQTPRYLIKTRGQQVTLSCSPISGHRSVSWYQQTPGQGLQFLFEYFSETQRNKGNFPGRFSGRQFSNSRSEMNVSTLELGDSALYLCASSWGTSGGTGELFFGEGSRLTVL.

CDR3 DNA sequence: TGTGCCTGGAGTGTGGGACAGGGGATTAACTATGGCTACACCTTC. This translates into CAWSVGQGINYGYTF. V usage is TRBV30 and J usage is TRBJ1-2; 10 nucleotides agree with TRBD1. Germline loops: CDR1 GTSNPN, CDR2 SVGIG (reference sequence). The CDR3 contains 15 residues. V was pared by 0 bases and J by 1 base, with 2 bases of the junction left unmatched.

V gene TRBV14 combines with J gene TRBJ2-4; 9 bases match TRBD1. Trimming removed 4 bases from V and 6 bases from J; junction bases left unmatched: 1. Germline CDR1 reads SGHDN; CDR2 reads FVKESK. The CDR3 has 13 residues. DNA for the CDR3: TGTGCCAGCAGCCCGGGACAGGGAAACATTCAGTACTTC. Amino acids: CASSPGQGNIQYF.

This chain uses TRBV19 with TRBJ2-5; maybe TRBD2 (6 bases). Per germline, CDR1 LNHDA and CDR2 SQIVND (reference sequence). V lost 5 bases and J 5 bases, leaving 15 bases between the germline ends. The CDR3 extends over 14 amino acids. The CDR3 reads CASSPGTLAETQYF. For the CDR3, the DNA is TGTGCCAGTAGTCCCGGGACCCTAGCGGAGACCCAGTACTTC.

The chain uses TRBV7-2 and TRBJ2-7, with TRBD1 matching over 7 bases. V shed 5 bases and J 3 bases; nucleotides not matched to a gene: 10. The CDR3 sequence is 15 residues long. Germline loops: CDR1 SGHTA, CDR2 FQGNSA. The CDR3 sequence: CASSPTPGQYYEQYF. CDR3 in DNA: TGTGCCAGCAGCCCTACCCCGGGACAGTACTACGAGCAGTACTTC.

The CDR3 DNA reads as TGTGCCAGCAGAGGTGAAACCCTCACCGGGGAGCTGTTTTTT. Its protein is CASRGETLTGELFF. This chain links TRBV2 with TRBJ2-2; D ambiguous. Germline CDR1 reads SNHLY; CDR2 reads FYNNEI. CDR3 length equals 14 residues. Between the trimmed V and J ends, which lost 6 bases and 4 bases, there was a span of 12 bases.

The V gene is TRBV7-8, the J gene TRBJ2-5; 9 bases align to TRBD1. CDR3 length: 19 amino acids. The germline V gene encodes CDR1 SGHVS and CDR2 FQNEAQ. The V and J ends lost 4 bases and 7 bases, in that order; junction bases with no gene match: 22. This CDR3 reads CASSSRREGQGRSGGTQYF. DNA for the CDR3: TGTGCCAGCAGCTCCCGCAGGGAAGGACAGGGGCGAAGCGGAGGGACCCAGTACTTC. Full variable domain (missing parts from reference TRBV7-8 and TRBJ2-5): GAGVSQSPRYKVAKRGQDVALRCDPISGHVSLFWYQQALGQGPEFLTYFQNEAQLDKSGLPSDRFFAERPEGSVSTLKIQRTQQEDSAVYLCASSSRREGQGRSGGTQYFGPGTRLLVL.

The chain joins TRBV28 to TRBJ2-7, with D hard to call. This CDR3 contains 16 residues. Trimming left V 9 bases short and J 4 bases short, with 25 bases between. Germline CDR1 reads MDHEN; CDR2 reads SYDVKM. CDR3 sequence reads: CARLSSSLPALYEQYF. CDR3 DNA: TGTGCCAGATTATCGTCCTCTCTCCCCGCCCTTTACGAGCAGTACTTC.

The chain combines TRBV5-6 with TRBJ2-2; D uncertain. Trimming left V 5 bases short and J 0 bases short, with 11 bases between. The CDR3 runs to 15 residues. The germline V gene has CDR1 SGHDT and CDR2 YYEEEE. As DNA, the CDR3 is TGTGCCAGCAGAGAGACGCTATCGAACACCGGGGAGCTGTTTTTT. Translation gives CASRETLSNTGELFF.

CDR3 sequence: CASSGTAENQPQHF. The CDR3 coding sequence is TGTGCCAGCAGTGGGACAGCGGAGAATCAGCCCCAGCATTTT. The rearrangement links TRBV2 to TRBJ1-5, with D maybe TRBD1 (6 bases). Trimming took 4 bases from V and 4 from J, leaving 11 bases between them. The germline CDR1 and CDR2 sequences are SNHLY and FYNNEI. The CDR3 runs to 14 residues.

This clone was detected many times. V usage is TRBV19 and J usage is TRBJ2-7, with 8 bases aligning to TRBD1. This CDR3 contains 12 residues. Germline values: CDR1 LNHDA, CDR2 SQIVND (reference sequence). J was trimmed by 5 bases and V by 5 bases; bases with no gene match: 2. The CDR3 DNA sequence: TGTGCCAGTAGTGTGGACAGGGACGAGCAGTACTTC. Protein: CASSVDRDEQYF.

This clone was seen only once. The chain has TRBV19 and TRBJ2-2, with TRBD1 identical over 7 bases. CDR3 length equals 14 residues. The J segment lost 4 bases and the V segment lost 6 bases, leaving 5 bases of the junction unmatched. Germline V gene data show CDR1 as LNHDA and CDR2 as SQIVND (reference sequence). The CDR3 DNA follows: TGTGCCAGTAGCCCGGGACAGCCCACCGGGGAGCTGTTTTTT. This translates into CASSPGQPTGELFF.

The rearrangement joins TRBV4-1 to TRBJ2-2; 8 bases are shared with TRBD1. This CDR3 has 18 amino acids. CDR1 and CDR2 from the germline V gene are MGHRA and YSYEKL. The junction had 10 bases not matched to a gene; V was cut back by 1 base and J by 3 bases. The CDR3 DNA is TGCGCCAGCAGCCAAGGGACAGGGAGTATCGAGGACACCGGGGAGCTGTTTTTT. It translates to CASSQGTGSIEDTGELFF.

Only a few counts were recorded for this clone. The chain combines TRBV4-2 with TRBJ1-4; D is possibly TRBD1 (5 bases). Per germline, CDR1 LGHNA and CDR2 YNFKEQ. This CDR3 region has 16 residues. Trimming pared 3 bases from V and 8 bases from J, leaving 19 bases between. CDR3 nucleotide sequence: TGTGCCAGCAGCCAGGATCTATTTAGGGGAAACGAAAAACTGTTTTTT. As protein: CASSQDLFRGNEKLFF.

The chain recombines TRBV30 with TRBJ2-3, with D perhaps matching TRBD2 (5 bases). Between the trimmed V and J ends, which lost 2 bases and 7 bases, there was a span of 16 bases. CDR3 size: 14 residues. The germline gives CDR1 GTSNPN, CDR2 SVGIG (reference sequence). CDR3 nucleotide sequence: TGTGCCTGGAGTAGAATCCCTACTAGTAATACGCAGTATTTT. Amino acid sequence: CAWSRIPTSNTQYF.

The chain employs TRBV19 and TRBJ1-2; D might be TRBD1 (5 bases). The CDR3 totals 13 residues. CDR1 and CDR2 (germline): LNHDA, SQIVND (reference sequence). V lost 0 bases, J lost 7 bases, and 9 bases lay in between. In DNA, the CDR3 is TGTGCCAGTAGTATAGAAAGAGGGACTGGCTACACCTTC. Translation: CASSIERGTGYTF.

The chain recombines TRBV27 with TRBJ2-7; TRBD1 aligns across 7 bases. The CDR3 runs to 14 residues. Germline trimming cut 7 bases from V and 0 bases from J; bases unmatched to any gene: 6. Germline CDR1 MNHEY, CDR2 SMNVEV (reference sequence). The CDR3 reads CASMRQGTSYEQYF. CDR3 coding DNA: TGTGCCAGCATGCGACAGGGAACCTCCTACGAGCAGTACTTC.

The chain is built from TRBV28 and TRBJ2-7, with D perhaps matching TRBD1 or TRBD2 (5 bases each). The CDR3 loop spans 16 amino acids. CDR1 and CDR2 from the germline V gene are MDHEN and SYDVKM. The V and J ends lost 2 bases and 0 bases respectively, with 14 bases between them. This CDR3 reads CASSLIFGTSSYEQYF. The CDR3 nucleotides read TGTGCCAGCAGTTTAATTTTCGGGACCAGCTCCTACGAGCAGTACTTC.

The V and J genes are TRBV19 and TRBJ2-7; 7 nucleotides align to TRBD1. This CDR3 spans 13 amino acids. CDR1 and CDR2 (germline): LNHDA, SQIVND (reference sequence). After removal of 7 bases from V and 4 bases from J, the junction contained 7 bases not matched to a gene. The CDR3, as DNA: TGTGCCAGTAAAAGACAGGGCGGATACGAGCAGTACTTC. Translating gives CASKRQGGYEQYF.

This chain links TRBV11-1 with TRBJ2-1, with D possibly TRBD1 on 6 matching bases. This CDR3 is built from 14 residues. CDR1 is SGHAT, CDR2 FQDESV, per germline (reference sequence). The V gene lost 5 bases and the J gene lost 12 bases, with 20 bases spanning the gap. The CDR3 loop is CASSLPAVGAGQFF. CDR3 nucleotide sequence: TGTGCCAGCAGCCTACCTGCCGTGGGGGCCGGGCAGTTCTTC.

The rearrangement uses TRBV9 and TRBJ1-2; D not resolved. In germline, CDR1 is SGDLS, CDR2 YYNGEE. CDR3 size: 16 residues. The ends were cut back, 0 bases at V and 2 bases at J, with 14 bases in the middle. CDR3 sequence: CASSVGPVNANYGYTF. DNA of the CDR3: TGTGCCAGCAGCGTAGGGCCCGTCAACGCCAACTATGGCTACACCTTC.

The chain joins TRBV9 to TRBJ1-1; possibly TRBD1 for D (6 bases). The ends were cut back, 0 bases at V and 2 bases at J, with 14 bases in the middle. Germline V lookup: CDR1 SGDLS, CDR2 YYNGEE. The CDR3 is 16 amino acids. Written as DNA, the CDR3 is TGTGCCAGCAGCGTAGGAGCCCGGGGGCTAAACACTGAAGCTTTCTTT. Its protein product is CASSVGARGLNTEAFF.

The sample holds a few counts of this clone. J is TRBJ2-7 and V is TRBV30; 11 bases are shared with TRBD2. Trimming removed 5 bases from V and 3 bases from J; junction bases left unmatched: 6. The CDR3 runs 14 residues. The V gene's germline CDR1 is GTSNPN and CDR2 SVGIG (reference sequence). The CDR3 loop reads CAWEEGTSGYEQYF. CDR3 nucleotide sequence: TGTGCCTGGGAGGAGGGGACTAGCGGCTACGAGCAGTACTTC.

The count of this clone is one. The V gene is TRBV28, the J gene TRBJ2-7, with 7 bases aligning to TRBD2. V dropped 6 bases and J dropped 6; count of bases not matched to a gene: 8. CDR1 and CDR2 from the germline V gene are MDHEN and SYDVKM. The CDR3 totals 13 residues. CDR3 in amino acids: CASSPGEGGEQYF. CDR3 DNA sequence: TGTGCCAGCAGCCCCGGGGAGGGCGGCGAGCAGTACTTC.

This chain joins TRBV7-8 and TRBJ1-3; D remains ambiguous. Trimming removed 0 bases at V and 4 bases at J, with 7 bases between. CDR1 SGHVS and CDR2 FQNEAQ come from the germline V gene. The CDR3 length is 14 residues. The CDR3 region is CASSLAFSGNTIYF. The CDR3 region has the DNA TGTGCCAGCAGCTTAGCGTTTTCCGGAAACACCATATATTTT.

This sequence joins TRBV5-8 and TRBJ1-5; no clear D gene. The CDR3 is 15 amino acids. V was shortened by 4 bases and J by 11 bases, with 22 bases between the two germline ends. CDR1 is SGHTS, CDR2 YDEGEE, per germline. The CDR3 DNA reads as TGTGCCAGCAGCCTGACTCTGGACGCCACCAAAGCCCAGCATTTT. It codes for CASSLTLDATKAQHF.

V usage is TRBV19 and J usage is TRBJ2-7, with TRBD2 matching over 7 bases. Losses at the gene ends were 2 bases for V and 1 base for J; bases not matched to a gene: 5. The germline gives CDR1 LNHDA, CDR2 SQIVND (reference sequence). The CDR3 spans 15 residues. CDR3 sequence (DNA): TGTGCCAGTAGTATACGGCTAGCGGAGTCCTACGAGCAGTACTTC. Its protein is CASSIRLAESYEQYF.